Each of the 8 T cell receptor beta chains below was sequenced from the same sample in a study of CD8 T cells in ankylosing spondylitis. Points from the study as a whole: A motif of roughly eight highly homologous TCR beta variants was seen as apparently characteristic of ankylosing spondylitis blood.

TCRdb ran MiXCR on the 5' RACE reads and lists one entry per CDR3 protein. The sample has around 890,000 distinct CDR3 sequences; 10% to 15% are singletons. These receptors have no identified antigens. The sequenced sample consisted of blood, either unsorted or a sorted T cell fraction (not recorded which). The receptors come from a male donor with ankylosing spondylitis.

This clonotype has only a few counts. The V call is TRBV20-1, the J call TRBJ1-5; no firm D call. The CDR3 has 13 amino acids. The V and J ends lost 3 bases and 7 bases respectively, with 13 bases between them. Germline V CDR1 and CDR2: DFQATT, SNEGSKA (reference sequence). CDR3 bases: TGCAGTGCTAGGGGAGGCACGGCCCAGCCCCAGCATTTT. This translates into CSARGGTAQPQHF.

This clonotype has only a few counts. The V gene is TRBV3-1, the J gene TRBJ1-6; D remains ambiguous. Germline CDR1 reads LGHDT; CDR2 reads YNNKEL (reference sequence). V lost 1 base to trimming and J lost 0 bases, with 13 bases between them. The CDR3 contains 18 residues. The chain's CDR3 is CASSQGERMSSYNSPLHF. The CDR3 DNA follows: TGTGCCAGCAGCCAAGGAGAACGGATGAGCTCCTATAATTCACCCCTCCACTTT.

This chain uses TRBV7-3 with TRBJ2-5; TRBD2 matches at 10 bases. V lost 5 bases, J lost 2 bases, and 2 bases stayed unmatched. The germline gives CDR1 SGHTA, CDR2 FQGTGA. The CDR3 contains 14 residues. CDR3: CASSKAGGQETQYF. As DNA, the CDR3 is TGTGCCAGCAGCAAAGCGGGAGGGCAAGAGACCCAGTACTTC.

This clonotype was observed many times. Written as DNA, the CDR3 is TGCAGCGTTGACTCCCTGGGCGGCTACACCTTC. Its translation is CSVDSLGGYTF. The genes are TRBV29-1 and TRBJ1-2; D unresolved. Germline loops: CDR1 SQVTM, CDR2 ANQGSEA. Trimming cost V 3 bases and J 8 bases, with 10 bases left between them. This CDR3 is built from 11 residues.

This clonotype was observed at least ten times. The gene calls are TRBV12-3 or TRBV12-4 and TRBJ2-5; 9 bases fit TRBD2. CDR3 length: 16 residues. Unmatched junction bases numbered 15, after V lost 9 bases and J lost 4 bases. CDR3 DNA: TGTGCCAGTGGGAACTATTTAGCGGGAGTAGGAGAGACCCAGTACTTC. Translation gives CASGNYLAGVGETQYF.

This clonotype was counted a few times. The chain uses TRBV6-2 or TRBV6-3 and TRBJ2-1; D unclear. V lost 7 bases and J 5 bases, leaving 6 bases between the germline ends. The CDR3 extends over 11 amino acids. CDR1 MNHEY and CDR2 SVGEGT come from the germline V gene. The chain's CDR3 is CASTLNNEQFF. The CDR3 nucleotides read TGTGCCAGCACCCTTAACAATGAGCAGTTCTTC.

The J gene is TRBJ2-3, the V gene TRBV6-1; D is uncertain. The CDR3 sequence is 16 residues long. Germline assignment: CDR1 MNHNS and CDR2 SASEGT. Trimming cost V 2 bases and J 5 bases, with 17 bases left between them. The CDR3 is CASSERRDRGGDTQYF. The DNA of the CDR3 is TGTGCCAGCAGTGAAAGACGCGATCGAGGCGGAGATACGCAGTATTTT.

V usage is TRBV5-1 and J usage is TRBJ2-3; D assignment may be TRBD1 or TRBD2 (5 bases each). The CDR3 length is 15 residues. V was pared by 1 base and J by 4 bases, with 13 bases between. Germline V lookup: CDR1 SGHRS, CDR2 YFSETQ. The CDR3 DNA reads TGCGCCAGCAGCTTGTATATGGGGCGGGCAGATACGCAGTATTTT. Amino acids: CASSLYMGRADTQYF.